This TCR beta chain was retrieved from a study of CD8+ T cells in alopecia areata. This clone was seen more than once but under ten times. Regarding treatment: oral pan-JAK inhibitor, 5-10 mg twice daily. TCR sequencing used cDNA made by reverse transcription of extracted RNA. The table came from immunoSEQ multiplex PCR; TCRdb's copy has only in-frame clones and leaves some out. The table shows some 110,000 clones, with roughly 50% occurring only once. The CDR3 is 15 residues long. In germline, CDR1 is SGHRS, CDR2 YFSETQ. Trimming left V 0 bases short and J 6 bases short, with 13 bases between. V is TRBV5-1 and J is TRBJ1-5; D might be TRBD1 (6 bases). This specimen consisted of CD8+ T cells sorted from blood, obtained at week 24, from a patient treated with tofacitinib. The TCR comes from a human donor with alopecia areata. The CDR3 here is CASSLVGGEVQPQHF. DNA of the CDR3: TGCGCCAGCAGCTTGGTTGGGGGCGAAGTTCAGCCCCAGCATTTT.